This T cell receptor (beta chain) was observed in a study of blood T cell repertoires in COVID-19. Generated by immunoSEQ multiplex PCR, the TCRdb table keeps only in-frame clones and is missing some. The table lists approximately 300,000 clones, roughly 90% of them singletons. This CDR3 has 14 residues. The V gene's germline CDR1 is SGHTS and CDR2 YDEGEE. Unmatched junction bases numbered 6, after V lost 5 bases and J lost 7 bases. Sequenced sample: peripheral blood. The sequence came from a woman aged 30 to 39 with COVID-19, enrolled during active disease. The gene calls are TRBV5-8 and TRBJ1-4; 9 bases align to TRBD1. In DNA, the CDR3 is TGTGCCAGCAGAATACAGGGGGCTGGTGAAAAACTGTTTTTT. Translation gives CASRIQGAGEKLFF.